The sequence of this T cell receptor (beta chain) was determined in a study of blood T cell repertoires in COVID-19. Original data processing: Estimated nucleated cell counts came from reference gene primer amplification. The repertoire was sequenced with immunoSEQ multiplex PCR; TCRdb's copy has only in-frame clones and lacks some. D and trimming were read from the DNA, whereas the V and J calls and clone size are those reported in that table. The data show about 120,000 clones, around four fifths seen once. Input material: peripheral blood. The clonotype was recovered from a man aged 25 to 45 with acute or convalescent COVID-19.

In DNA form, the CDR3 reads TGCGCCAGCAGCCAAGTGGTCGGGACAATTAATGAAAAACTGTTTTTT. Translating gives CASSQVVGTINEKLFF. The gene calls are TRBV4-1 and TRBJ1-4, with a weak D call TRBD1 (6 bases). The germline gives CDR1 MGHRA, CDR2 YSYEKL. The CDR3 extends over 16 amino acids. V lost 1 base and J 4 bases, leaving 13 bases between the germline ends.